A selection of T cell receptor beta chains follows, all from one sample in a study. MiXCR, applied by TCRdb to the 5' RACE reads, yields one record per CDR3 protein. The table shows some 10,000 distinct CDR3 sequences, with 60% occurring only once. Material for sequencing was tumor-infiltrating memory CD4+ T cells sorted from the breast tumor. These receptors were taken from a female donor with breast cancer. CDR3s include the opening cysteine and the closing phenylalanine or tryptophan. The D gene is left open where the match is weak. Size is omitted from some rows. Given values are once, few, many or a class for expanded clones.

V gene: TRBV12-3/TRBV12-4; J gene: TRBJ2-3; clone size: once; D gene: TRBD2; CDR3 DNA: TGTGCCAGCAGGCCGACTAGCCTGGATACGCAGTATTTT; CDR3 protein: CASRPTSLDTQYF
V gene: TRBV20-1; J gene: TRBJ2-3; clone size: .; D gene: TRBD2; CDR3 DNA: TGCAGTGCTAGAGAGTTAGGCGGGAGAGGGACAGATACGCAGTATTTT; CDR3 protein: CSARELGGRGTDTQYF
V gene: TRBV7-9; J gene: TRBJ1-1; clone size: .; D gene: .; CDR3 DNA: TGTGCCAGCAGCTTAAGCGACGGATTGAACACTGAAGCTTTCTTT; CDR3 protein: CASSLSDGLNTEAFF
V gene: TRBV20-1; J gene: TRBJ2-5; clone size: .; D gene: .; CDR3 DNA: TGCAGTGCTAGAGAACCCCGGACTATCCAAGAGACCCAGTACTTC; CDR3 protein: CSAREPRTIQETQYF
V gene: TRBV12-3/TRBV12-4; J gene: TRBJ1-3; clone size: once; D gene: .; CDR3 DNA: TGTGCCAGCAGTCAGTGGGGAAACACCATATATTTT; CDR3 protein: CASSQWGNTIYF
V gene: TRBV12-3/TRBV12-4; J gene: TRBJ2-7; clone size: .; D gene: .; CDR3 DNA: TGTGCCGGCAGTTTAGATCTAACCTCCTACGAGCAGTACTTC; CDR3 protein: CAGSLDLTSYEQYF
V gene: TRBV10-3; J gene: TRBJ1-1; clone size: .; D gene: .; CDR3 DNA: TGTGCCATCAGTGATTCAACACAGGGAACGGGGGCTGAAGCTTTCTTT; CDR3 protein: CAISDSTQGTGAEAFF
V gene: TRBV6-6; J gene: TRBJ2-1; clone size: .; D gene: .; CDR3 DNA: TGTGCCAGCAGTTCAGGTCCCGGCCAATACAATGAGCAGTTCTTC; CDR3 protein: CASSSGPGQYNEQFF
V gene: TRBV30; J gene: TRBJ2-7; clone size: .; D gene: TRBD2; CDR3 DNA: TGTGCCTCAGCGGGAGGGCCTTACGAGCAGTACTTC; CDR3 protein: CASAGGPYEQYF
V gene: TRBV4-3; J gene: TRBJ1-6; clone size: .; D gene: .; CDR3 DNA: TGCGCCAGCAGCCAAGATGGAGGCCTTGGGTCACCCCTCCACTTT; CDR3 protein: CASSQDGGLGSPLHF
V gene: TRBV7-2; J gene: TRBJ2-7; clone size: medium-sized; D gene: .; CDR3 DNA: TGTGCCAGCAGCCACCGGGACACGGCCTACGAGCAGTACTTC; CDR3 protein: CASSHRDTAYEQYF
V gene: TRBV6-6; J gene: TRBJ1-4; clone size: .; D gene: .; CDR3 DNA: TGTGCCAGCAGTCTGTTACAGGGAGATACTAATGAAAAACTGTTTTTT; CDR3 protein: CASSLLQGDTNEKLFF
V gene: TRBV12-3/TRBV12-4; J gene: TRBJ1-2; clone size: .; D gene: .; CDR3 DNA: TGTGCCAGCAGTCGGGACTCCTTGTCTTATGGCTACACCTTC; CDR3 protein: CASSRDSLSYGYTF
V gene: TRBV7-3; J gene: TRBJ2-3; clone size: .; D gene: .; CDR3 DNA: TGTGCCAGCAGCTTACTGCCGGGAGCCACAGATACGCAGTATTTT; CDR3 protein: CASSLLPGATDTQYF
V gene: TRBV6-1; J gene: TRBJ2-7; clone size: .; D gene: TRBD2; CDR3 DNA: TGTGCCAGCAGCACCGGGACTAGCGGGGTATTTTTC; CDR3 protein: CASSTGTSGVFF
V gene: TRBV12-3/TRBV12-4; J gene: TRBJ1-2; clone size: .; D gene: TRBD1; CDR3 DNA: TGTGCCAGCAGTACAGGGGCCAACTATGGCTACACCTTC; CDR3 protein: CASSTGANYGYTF
V gene: TRBV4-2; J gene: TRBJ1-5; clone size: .; D gene: .; CDR3 DNA: TGTGCCAGCAGCCAAGATGGCCAGTCCAATCAGCCCCAGCATTTT; CDR3 protein: CASSQDGQSNQPQHF
V gene: TRBV20-1; J gene: TRBJ2-5; clone size: .; D gene: .; CDR3 DNA: TGCAGTGCTAGAGATGAGCGGGTGGGAGAGACCCAGTACTTC; CDR3 protein: CSARDERVGETQYF
V gene: TRBV3-1; J gene: TRBJ2-5; clone size: .; D gene: .; CDR3 DNA: TGTGCCAGCAGCCATCTTAGAGGAGCAACCCAAGAGACCCAGTACTTC; CDR3 protein: CASSHLRGATQETQYF
V gene: TRBV20-1; J gene: TRBJ1-2; clone size: .; D gene: .; CDR3 DNA: TGCAGTGCTTGGGGCGGAAACTATGGCTACACCTTC; CDR3 protein: CSAWGGNYGYTF
V gene: TRBV7-6; J gene: TRBJ2-7; clone size: .; D gene: TRBD1; CDR3 DNA: TGTGCCAGCAGCCCCCGGGACAGGAGATCCTACGAGCAGTACTTC; CDR3 protein: CASSPRDRRSYEQYF
V gene: TRBV20-1; J gene: TRBJ2-7; clone size: .; D gene: .; CDR3 DNA: TGCAGTGCTAGTCAGGCCTACGAGCAGTACTTC; CDR3 protein: CSASQAYEQYF
V gene: TRBV5-6; J gene: TRBJ2-1; clone size: .; D gene: .; CDR3 DNA: TGTGCCAGCAGCGCCGCTGGAGCCAGTCCCCCCACCTATAATGAGCAGTTCTTC; CDR3 protein: CASSAAGASPPTYNEQFF
V gene: TRBV4-2; J gene: TRBJ2-7; clone size: .; D gene: .; CDR3 DNA: TGTGCCAGCAGCAGGGACTCAGGCTACGAGCAGTACTTC; CDR3 protein: CASSRDSGYEQYF
V gene: TRBV29-1; J gene: TRBJ1-2; clone size: .; D gene: .; CDR3 DNA: TGCAGCGTTGAGGGGTATACTAACTATGGCTACACCTTC; CDR3 protein: CSVEGYTNYGYTF
V gene: TRBV12-3/TRBV12-4; J gene: TRBJ1-6; clone size: .; D gene: .; CDR3 DNA: TGTGCCAGCAGTATACGTAGCGGGAATTCACCCCTCCACTTT; CDR3 protein: CASSIRSGNSPLHF
V gene: TRBV5-5; J gene: TRBJ1-1; clone size: .; D gene: .; CDR3 DNA: TGTGCCAGCAGCTTGGTACACAGCGATGAAGCTTTCTTT; CDR3 protein: CASSLVHSDEAFF
V gene: TRBV18; J gene: TRBJ2-7; clone size: .; D gene: .; CDR3 DNA: TGTGCCAGCTCACCAATAAGCACATCCTACGAGCAGTACTTC; CDR3 protein: CASSPISTSYEQYF
V gene: TRBV29-1; J gene: TRBJ2-1; clone size: .; D gene: TRBD1; CDR3 DNA: TGCAGCGTTGTACGGTATTGGACAGGGGATGGCAATGAGCAGTTCTTC; CDR3 protein: CSVVRYWTGDGNEQFF
V gene: TRBV12-3/TRBV12-4; J gene: TRBJ1-2; clone size: .; D gene: .; CDR3 DNA: TGTGCCAGCAGTTTGCGGGGAGATGGCTACACCTTC; CDR3 protein: CASSLRGDGYTF
V gene: TRBV10-2; J gene: TRBJ1-2; clone size: .; D gene: .; CDR3 DNA: TGTGCCAGCAGTCGGACGGGGGACGAGGGCTACACCTTC; CDR3 protein: CASSRTGDEGYTF
V gene: TRBV12-3/TRBV12-4; J gene: TRBJ1-5; clone size: .; D gene: .; CDR3 DNA: TGTGCCAGCAGCTTGGGTGTAAGCAATCAGCCCCAGCATTTT; CDR3 protein: CASSLGVSNQPQHF
V gene: TRBV7-8; J gene: TRBJ2-7; clone size: .; D gene: .; CDR3 DNA: TGTGCCAGCAGCTTCGACCGAAGCTCCTACGAGCAGTACTTC; CDR3 protein: CASSFDRSSYEQYF
V gene: TRBV4-2; J gene: TRBJ1-6; clone size: few; D gene: .; CDR3 DNA: TGTGCCAGCAGCCAAGAGGTAGGGGCGGGAGGATCCTATAATTCACCCCTCCACTTT; CDR3 protein: CASSQEVGAGGSYNSPLHF
V gene: TRBV7-3; J gene: TRBJ2-1; clone size: .; D gene: .; CDR3 DNA: TGTGCCAGCAGCTATACGGGGGTCCGCTACAATGAGCAGTTCTTC; CDR3 protein: CASSYTGVRYNEQFF
V gene: TRBV7-2; J gene: TRBJ2-2; clone size: .; D gene: .; CDR3 DNA: TGTGCCACCAACATCGGGAGCCTGAACACCGGGGAGCTGTTTTTT; CDR3 protein: CATNIGSLNTGELFF
V gene: TRBV6-1; J gene: TRBJ1-2; clone size: .; D gene: .; CDR3 DNA: TGTGCCAGCAGTGAAGCGACAACAGGCCCGTATGGCTACACCTTC; CDR3 protein: CASSEATTGPYGYTF
V gene: TRBV5-1; J gene: TRBJ2-5; clone size: .; D gene: .; CDR3 DNA: TGCGCCAGCAGCTTGGCCGGGGAGACCCAGTACTTC; CDR3 protein: CASSLAGETQYF
V gene: TRBV4-3; J gene: TRBJ1-2; clone size: few; D gene: .; CDR3 DNA: TGCGCCAGCAGCCCAGAGTGGAGGCCCTCCGACTATGGCTACACCTTC; CDR3 protein: CASSPEWRPSDYGYTF
V gene: TRBV6-5; J gene: TRBJ1-5; clone size: .; D gene: .; CDR3 DNA: TGTGCCAGCGGTGGGCAGGAAAGACAGCCCCAGCATTTT; CDR3 protein: CASGGQERQPQHF
V gene: TRBV20-1; J gene: TRBJ2-7; clone size: .; D gene: .; CDR3 DNA: TGCAGTGGACAGGCAGGCGGTGACTACGAGCAGTACTTC; CDR3 protein: CSGQAGGDYEQYF
V gene: TRBV20-1; J gene: TRBJ2-1; clone size: .; D gene: .; CDR3 DNA: TGCAGTGCTAGTAGGGGCCTAGCGTACAATGAGCAGTTCTTC; CDR3 protein: CSASRGLAYNEQFF
V gene: TRBV5-1; J gene: TRBJ1-1; clone size: .; D gene: .; CDR3 DNA: TGCGCCAGCAGCGGACAGAGTTTTGAAGCTTTCTTT; CDR3 protein: CASSGQSFEAFF
V gene: TRBV10-3; J gene: TRBJ2-3; clone size: .; D gene: .; CDR3 DNA: TGTGCCATCAGAAAGACAGGAGGCACAGATACGCAGTATTTT; CDR3 protein: CAIRKTGGTDTQYF
V gene: TRBV15; J gene: TRBJ1-3; clone size: .; D gene: .; CDR3 DNA: TGTGCCACCAGCAGAGGCCAGATGAGGAGGCAGAGGGGAAACACCATATATTTT; CDR3 protein: CATSRGQMRRQRGNTIYF
V gene: TRBV7-8; J gene: TRBJ2-2; clone size: .; D gene: .; CDR3 DNA: TGTGCCAGCAGCCCCGAGACGGCCCGGGAGCTGTTTTTT; CDR3 protein: CASSPETARELFF
V gene: TRBV12-3/TRBV12-4; J gene: TRBJ2-1; clone size: few; D gene: .; CDR3 DNA: TGTGCCAGCGGGCTCCTTGGAAGTGAGCAGTTCTTC; CDR3 protein: CASGLLGSEQFF
V gene: TRBV12-3/TRBV12-4; J gene: TRBJ2-2; clone size: medium-sized; D gene: TRBD1; CDR3 DNA: TGTGCCAGCAGTCTCACAGGGGGCACCGGGGAGCTGTTTTTT; CDR3 protein: CASSLTGGTGELFF
V gene: TRBV4-3; J gene: TRBJ1-1; clone size: .; D gene: TRBD1; CDR3 DNA: TGCGCCAGCAGCCAAGGGCCAGGGGGAGGTACTGAAGCTTTCTTT; CDR3 protein: CASSQGPGGGTEAFF
V gene: TRBV20-1; J gene: TRBJ2-5; clone size: few; D gene: .; CDR3 DNA: TGCAGTGCACCCCGGGACGCCGAAGAGACCCAGTACTTC; CDR3 protein: CSAPRDAEETQYF
V gene: TRBV6-1; J gene: TRBJ1-1; clone size: .; D gene: .; CDR3 DNA: TGTGCCAGCAGTCAACAGGCGAACACTGAAGCTTTCTTT; CDR3 protein: CASSQQANTEAFF
V gene: TRBV7-6; J gene: TRBJ1-6; clone size: few; D gene: TRBD1; CDR3 DNA: TGTGCCAGCAGCCCTGGGACAGCTATCCCCCTCCACTTT; CDR3 protein: CASSPGTAIPLHF
V gene: TRBV4-1; J gene: TRBJ2-5; clone size: .; D gene: .; CDR3 DNA: TGCGCCAGCAGCCCCCTCGGAGGCCAGAGGGAGACCCAGTACTTC; CDR3 protein: CASSPLGGQRETQYF
V gene: TRBV7-2; J gene: TRBJ2-7; clone size: .; D gene: .; CDR3 DNA: TGTGCCAGCAGCTTAATCGAGCGCCCAATCTACGAGCAGTACTTC; CDR3 protein: CASSLIERPIYEQYF
V gene: TRBV29-1; J gene: TRBJ1-1; clone size: .; D gene: .; CDR3 DNA: TGCAGCGTTGAAAAGGACAGCCTCATGAACACTGAAGCTTTCTTT; CDR3 protein: CSVEKDSLMNTEAFF
V gene: TRBV30; J gene: TRBJ2-1; clone size: .; D gene: .; CDR3 DNA: TGTGCCTGGAGTTATCTTGGTGAGCAGTTCTTC; CDR3 protein: CAWSYLGEQFF
V gene: TRBV20-1; J gene: TRBJ2-2; clone size: few; D gene: .; CDR3 DNA: TGCAGTGCACTTAGACAGAACACCGGGGAGCTGTTTTTT; CDR3 protein: CSALRQNTGELFF
V gene: TRBV9; J gene: TRBJ1-5; clone size: .; D gene: .; CDR3 DNA: TGTGCCAGCAGCGGCGGATATAGCAATCAGCCCCAGCATTTT; CDR3 protein: CASSGGYSNQPQHF
V gene: TRBV6-7; J gene: TRBJ2-1; clone size: .; D gene: .; CDR3 DNA: TGTGCCAGCAGTGGACGGTTCAATGAGCAGTTCTTC; CDR3 protein: CASSGRFNEQFF
V gene: TRBV12-3/TRBV12-4; J gene: TRBJ2-7; clone size: .; D gene: .; CDR3 DNA: TGTGCCAGCAGCAAGGACTACTACGAGCAGTACTTC; CDR3 protein: CASSKDYYEQYF